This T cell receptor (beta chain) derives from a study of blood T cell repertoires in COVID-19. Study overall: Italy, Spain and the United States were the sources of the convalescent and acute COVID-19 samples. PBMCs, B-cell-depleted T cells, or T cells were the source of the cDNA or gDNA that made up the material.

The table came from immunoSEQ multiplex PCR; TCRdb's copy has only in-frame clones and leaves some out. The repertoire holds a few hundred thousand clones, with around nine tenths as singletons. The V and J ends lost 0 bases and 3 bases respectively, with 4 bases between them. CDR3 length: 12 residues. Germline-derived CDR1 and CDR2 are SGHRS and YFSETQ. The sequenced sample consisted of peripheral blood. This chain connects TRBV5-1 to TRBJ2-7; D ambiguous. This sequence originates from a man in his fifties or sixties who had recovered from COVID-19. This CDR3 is CASSLVLYEQYF. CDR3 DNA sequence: TGCGCCAGCAGCTTGGTCCTCTACGAGCAGTACTTC.